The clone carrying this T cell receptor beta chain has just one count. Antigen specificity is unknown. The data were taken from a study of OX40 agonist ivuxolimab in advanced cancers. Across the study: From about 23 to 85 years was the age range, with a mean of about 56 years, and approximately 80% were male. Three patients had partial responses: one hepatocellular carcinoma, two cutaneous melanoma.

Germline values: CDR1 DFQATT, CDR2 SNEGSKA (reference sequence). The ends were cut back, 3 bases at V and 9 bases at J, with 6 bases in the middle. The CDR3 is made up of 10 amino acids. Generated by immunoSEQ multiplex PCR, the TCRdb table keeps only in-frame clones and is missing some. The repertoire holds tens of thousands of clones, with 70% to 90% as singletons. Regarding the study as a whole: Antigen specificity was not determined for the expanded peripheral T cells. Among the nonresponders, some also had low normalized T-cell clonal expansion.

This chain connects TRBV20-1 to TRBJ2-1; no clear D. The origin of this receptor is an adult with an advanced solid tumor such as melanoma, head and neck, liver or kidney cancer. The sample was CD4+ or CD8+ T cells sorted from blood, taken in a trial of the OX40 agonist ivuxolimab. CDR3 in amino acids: CSARYSEQFF. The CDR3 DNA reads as TGCAGTGCTAGGTATAGTGAGCAGTTCTTC.